A selection of T cell receptor beta chains follows, all from one sample in a study of T cells in Graves' hyperthyroidism and ophthalmopathy. TCRdb passed the multiplex PCR reads through MiXCR, listing each CDR3 protein once. The sample carries about 740,000 distinct CDR3 sequences, approximately 14% recorded once. Specimen: blood. The receptors come from a woman aged 18 to 35 with Graves' hyperthyroidism. Each CDR3 is given with its conserved first and last residue. The order of the fields is V gene, D gene, J gene, clone size, CDR3 DNA, CDR3 protein. The D gene is left open where the match is weak. Clone sizes are given selectively: once, few, many, or a class where the clone is expanded.

>TRBV7-2|-|TRBJ1-3|-
TGTGCCAGCAGCTCAGGCCGCCCTGCGGACACCATATATTTT
CASSSGRPADTIYF
>TRBV25-1|TRBD2|TRBJ2-7|-
TGTGCCAGCAGTACCGGGACTACCTCGTTAGCGTACTTC
CASSTGTTSLAYF
>TRBV28|TRBD1|TRBJ1-5|-
TGTGCCAGCTCCCTAACCCCCGGACAGGGCAAGCCGGGCAATCAGCCCCAGCATTTT
CASSLTPGQGKPGNQPQHF
>TRBV12-3/TRBV12-4|-|TRBJ1-1|few
TGTGCCAGCAGTTTAGTGGGACAAGCGGCTTTCTTT
CASSLVGQAAFF
>TRBV12-3/TRBV12-4|TRBD1|TRBJ2-1|many
TGTGCCAGCAGTTCCGACAGGGCCCCGACCAGTGAGCAGTTCTTC
CASSSDRAPTSEQFF
>TRBV5-6|-|TRBJ1-6|-
TGTGCCAGCAGCTTCCGGGACGGAGCTTCACCCCTCCACTTT
CASSFRDGASPLHF
>TRBV27|-|TRBJ2-4|-
TGTGCCAGCAGTTTAAGTCCCAATGAGGACATTCAGTACTTC
CASSLSPNEDIQYF
>TRBV19|TRBD1|TRBJ1-3|-
TGTGCCAGTAGTTCTCCGGGACAGCCTCACTCTGGAAACACCATATATTTT
CASSSPGQPHSGNTIYF
>TRBV10-3|TRBD2|TRBJ2-1|many
TGTGCCATCAGTGAGTCGGCGGCGGGACTAGCCTATGAGCAGTTCTTC
CAISESAAGLAYEQFF
>TRBV4-3|TRBD2|TRBJ2-2|-
TGCGCCAGCAGCCACCCCCCAGTAGCGGGACGAACCGGGGAGCTGTTTTTT
CASSHPPVAGRTGELFF
>TRBV7-9|-|TRBJ1-2|-
TGTGCCAGCAGCTCCGTCTACAGGGAGAAGACTGGCTACACCTTC
CASSSVYREKTGYTF
>TRBV7-9|-|TRBJ2-2|few
TGTGCCAGCAGCTTCTCCCTTGTTCGACGGATCTTAAAGGCGAACACCGGGGAGCTGTTTTTT
CASSFSLVRRILKANTGELFF
>TRBV6-1|TRBD2|TRBJ2-7|-
TGTGCCAGCAGTTATGGGGGGGAACCCACCTACGAGCAGTACTTC
CASSYGGEPTYEQYF
>TRBV6-1|-|TRBJ2-1|many
TGTGCCAGCAGTCAAGGCCAGAGCTCCTACAATGAGCAGTTCTTC
CASSQGQSSYNEQFF
>TRBV7-2|TRBD2|TRBJ2-1|many
TGTGCCAGCAGCCGAACTAGCGGAGGCTACAATGAGCAGTTCTTC
CASSRTSGGYNEQFF
>TRBV20-1|TRBD2|TRBJ2-7|few
TGCAGTGCTAGGGGCCGATGGGAGGGCGAGCAGTACTTC
CSARGRWEGEQYF
>TRBV6-6|TRBD1|TRBJ2-3|many
TGTGCCAGCAGTTACTCAACAGGGGAGCCTAGCACAGATACGCAGTATTTT
CASSYSTGEPSTDTQYF
>TRBV29-1|TRBD1|TRBJ2-7|-
TGCAGCGTTGAGGGACAGGGAACCCACGAGCAGTACTTC
CSVEGQGTHEQYF
>TRBV9|TRBD1|TRBJ1-1|-
TGTGCCAGCAGCGACTTACAGGGGGCCGTGAACACTGAAGCTTTCTTT
CASSDLQGAVNTEAFF
>TRBV29-1|-|TRBJ1-4|few
TGCAGCGTTGAAGATACAGGCAGTAATGAAAAACTGTTTTTT
CSVEDTGSNEKLFF
>TRBV19|-|TRBJ2-3|few
TGTGCCAGTAGCCCCGGGCAGTATAGGGGCACAGATACGCAGTATTTT
CASSPGQYRGTDTQYF
>TRBV27|TRBD1|TRBJ1-4|-
TGTGCCAGCAGTTGGACAGGCAATGAAAAACTGTTTTTT
CASSWTGNEKLFF
>TRBV28|TRBD1|TRBJ2-2|few
TGTGCCAGCAGTTTTGGCCCCGGGACAGCGAACACCGGGGAGCTGTTTTTT
CASSFGPGTANTGELFF
>TRBV12-3/TRBV12-4|TRBD2|TRBJ2-7|many
TGTGCCAGCAGTGATAGCGGGAGCGGGGACGAGCAGTACTTC
CASSDSGSGDEQYF
>TRBV15|-|TRBJ1-3|-
TGTGCCACCAGAAGTTCTGGAAACACCATATATTTT
CATRSSGNTIYF
>TRBV28|TRBD2|TRBJ2-7|many
TGTGCCAGCAGTCCCTCCCTAACTAGCGGGACCATCCACGAGCAGTACTTC
CASSPSLTSGTIHEQYF
>TRBV7-9|-|TRBJ2-5|-
TGTGCCAGCAGCTTACCTCCAGTAGTTGGTCCAGAGACCCAGTACTTC
CASSLPPVVGPETQYF
>TRBV4-3|TRBD1|TRBJ1-2|many
TGCGCCAGCAGCCAAGATGACAGGGGTTTGGACTATGGCTACACCTTC
CASSQDDRGLDYGYTF
>TRBV4-1|-|TRBJ2-7|-
TGCGCCAGCAGCCAAGATCGCTTCTCCGCCTACGAGCAGTACTTC
CASSQDRFSAYEQYF
>TRBV7-3|TRBD1|TRBJ2-5|many
TGTGCCAGCAGCGTGACAGGGGATCAAGAGACCCAGTACTTC
CASSVTGDQETQYF
>TRBV28|-|TRBJ1-5|few
TGTGCCAGCATGGTTCCCCAAGGGACCTATAAGCCCCAGCATTTT
CASMVPQGTYKPQHF
>TRBV4-1|TRBD1|TRBJ1-2|few
TGCGCCAGCGGTCAGACCGGGACAGCTAACTATGGCTACACCTTC
CASGQTGTANYGYTF
>TRBV28|-|TRBJ1-5|many
TGTGCCACCTCATCCGGGGGGGGTCGGGGCAATCAGCCCCAGCATTTT
CATSSGGGRGNQPQHF
>TRBV7-2|-|TRBJ2-1|few
TGTGCCAGCAGCACTTATCCCGGGCCTTCCTACAATGAGCAGTTCTTC
CASSTYPGPSYNEQFF
>TRBV6-2/TRBV6-3|-|TRBJ2-7|-
TGTGCCAGCAGTTACGCCGGGACGTACTCCTACGAGCAGTACTTC
CASSYAGTYSYEQYF
>TRBV7-2|TRBD2|TRBJ2-2|-
TGTGCCAGCAGCTCGGGACTAGCGGGAATCATCGGGGAGCTGTTTTTT
CASSSGLAGIIGELFF
>TRBV5-1|-|TRBJ2-7|many
TGCGCCAGCAGCTTTCTGACGGGGCCGTCCTCCTACGAGCAGTACTTC
CASSFLTGPSSYEQYF
>TRBV19|-|TRBJ1-1|-
TGTGCCAGTAGTAGAGGGGGGAACGGGGCCCTGAACACTGAAGCTTTCTTT
CASSRGGNGALNTEAFF
>TRBV6-1|TRBD2|TRBJ2-5|many
TGTGCCAGCAGTCGGAATAGCGGGAAAGAGACCCAGTACTTC
CASSRNSGKETQYF
>TRBV5-1|-|TRBJ2-1|many
TGCGCCAGCAGCCTGTGGGGGACTTCCGACAATGAGCAGTTCTTC
CASSLWGTSDNEQFF
>TRBV28|TRBD1|TRBJ2-1|many
TGTGCCAGCAGTTTATTCAGGGGGTTGGGTGAGCAGTTCTTC
CASSLFRGLGEQFF
>TRBV29-1|-|TRBJ2-5|few
TGCAGCGTTCGGGTGGGGGAAGAGACCCAGTACTTC
CSVRVGEETQYF
>TRBV7-9|TRBD1|TRBJ1-2|many
TGTGCCAGCAGATACGGGACAGCCGCTCTGGATAGTGGCTACACCTTC
CASRYGTAALDSGYTF
>TRBV30|-|TRBJ2-3|many
TGTGCCTGGAGGCCGAGGGGGGTAGATACGCAGTATTTT
CAWRPRGVDTQYF
>TRBV28|-|TRBJ2-1|few
TGTGCCAGCACCACCACCCGGAAACATGAGCAGTTCTTC
CASTTTRKHEQFF
>TRBV20-1|-|TRBJ1-2|few
TGCAGTGCAGTGACAGAGAACTATGGCTACACCTTC
CSAVTENYGYTF
>TRBV13|TRBD1|TRBJ1-4|once
TGTGCCAGCAGCTTTTTGGGACAGGGCGTCGAAAAACTGTTTTTT
CASSFLGQGVEKLFF
>TRBV7-9|TRBD2|TRBJ2-3|few
TGTGCCAGCAGCTTAGTATTAGGGAGGGGAGATACGCAGTATTTT
CASSLVLGRGDTQYF
>TRBV12-3/TRBV12-4|-|TRBJ1-5|-
TGTGCCAGCAAGGAACATGGGGCTAGCAATCAGCCCCAGCATTTT
CASKEHGASNQPQHF
>TRBV20-1|TRBD2|TRBJ2-7|-
TGCAGTGCTAAGACTAGCTTCTCCTACGAGCAGTACTTC
CSAKTSFSYEQYF
>TRBV6-2/TRBV6-3|TRBD1|TRBJ1-5|many
TGTGCCAGCAGTACGGGACAGGGGAGACCCAATCAGCCCCAGCATTTT
CASSTGQGRPNQPQHF
>TRBV19|TRBD1|TRBJ1-2|many
TGTGCCAGTAGGGGACAGACTCTCTATGGCTACACCTTC
CASRGQTLYGYTF